A selection of T cell receptor beta chains follows, all from one sample in a study of blood T cell repertoires in COVID-19. The assay was immunoSEQ multiplex PCR, and TCRdb's table has in-frame clones only and misses some. The table lists fewer than 300,000 clones, about four fifths of them singletons. The sequenced sample consisted of peripheral blood. These receptors were collected from a woman between 18 and 29 years old with acute or convalescent COVID-19. The CDR3 runs from the conserved cysteine through the conserved F or W. A D gene is named only where the DNA matches it firmly. Part of the rows lack a size; the others show once, few, many or a class for expanded clones.

V gene	J gene	clone size	D gene	CDR3 DNA	CDR3 protein
TRBV5-8	TRBJ2-1	.	.	TGTGCCAGCAGTTGGGGCGGCTCCTACAATGAGCAGTTCTTC	CASSWGGSYNEQFF
TRBV11-3	TRBJ2-3	.	.	TGTGCCAGCAGCTTAGGTGTAGCAGTTGCGGATACGCAGTATTTT	CASSLGVAVADTQYF
TRBV7-2	TRBJ1-6	few	TRBD1	TGTGCCAGCAGCTTAGTCACCGCCGGGACAGGGGGTTCACCCCTCCACTTT	CASSLVTAGTGGSPLHF
TRBV5-1	TRBJ2-2	.	.	TGCGCCAGCAGCGAGTGGAGTGCGAACACCGGGGAGCTGTTTTTT	CASSEWSANTGELFF
TRBV18	TRBJ2-5	few	.	TGTGCCAGCTCACCCGGGACTCTCAAAGAGACCCAGTACTTC	CASSPGTLKETQYF
TRBV6-5	TRBJ2-7	.	.	TGTGCCAGCAGCTCGACTCTCGAGCAGTACTTC	CASSSTLEQYF
TRBV7-8	TRBJ2-5	.	TRBD1	TGTGCCAGCAGCTCGACAGGGTTTCGAGAGACCCAGTACTTC	CASSSTGFRETQYF
TRBV6-5	TRBJ1-1	.	.	TGTGCCAGCAGTTACTCGATAGGGGGAACTGAAGCTTTCTTT	CASSYSIGGTEAFF
TRBV9	TRBJ2-5	.	TRBD2	TGTGCCAGCAGCTCGAGACTAGCGCGAGAGACCCAGTACTTC	CASSSRLARETQYF
TRBV11-2	TRBJ2-4	.	TRBD1	TGTGCCAGCAGCTTAGTAATGGGAGGACAGGGAAAAAACATTCAGTACTTC	CASSLVMGGQGKNIQYF